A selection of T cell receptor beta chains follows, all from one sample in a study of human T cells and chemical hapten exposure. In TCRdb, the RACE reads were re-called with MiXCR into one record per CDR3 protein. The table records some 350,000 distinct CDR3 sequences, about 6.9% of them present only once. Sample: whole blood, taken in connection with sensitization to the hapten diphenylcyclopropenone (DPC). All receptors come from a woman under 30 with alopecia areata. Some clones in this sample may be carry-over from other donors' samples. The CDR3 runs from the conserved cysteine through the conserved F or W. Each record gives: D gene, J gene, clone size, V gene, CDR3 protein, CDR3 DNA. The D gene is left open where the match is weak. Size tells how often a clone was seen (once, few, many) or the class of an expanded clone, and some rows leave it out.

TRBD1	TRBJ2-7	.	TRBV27	CASSRSVGGAYEQYF	TGTGCCAGCAGTCGTAGCGTAGGGGGCGCCTACGAGCAGTACTTC
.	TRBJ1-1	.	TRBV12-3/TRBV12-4	CASRLGTDHEAFF	TGTGCCAGCAGACTGGGGACCGATCATGAAGCTTTCTTT
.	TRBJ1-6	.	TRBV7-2	CASSLAGIGRNSPLHF	TGTGCCAGCAGCTTAGCAGGAATCGGGCGCAATTCACCCCTCCACTTT
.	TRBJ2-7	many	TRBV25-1	CASSDSSYEQYF	TGTGCCAGCAGTGACAGCTCCTACGAGCAGTACTTC
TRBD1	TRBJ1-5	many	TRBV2	CASSEPRQGLGQPQHF	TGTGCCAGCAGTGAACCTAGACAGGGTCTGGGCCAGCCCCAGCATTTT
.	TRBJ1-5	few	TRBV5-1	CASRLDSQLNQPQHF	TGCGCCAGCAGACTTGACAGCCAGCTCAATCAGCCCCAGCATTTT
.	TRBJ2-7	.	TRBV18	CASSPSSGGSYEQYF	TGTGCCAGCTCACCATCCTCAGGGGGGTCGTACGAGCAGTACTTC
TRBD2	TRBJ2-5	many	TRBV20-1	CSATGLAASLQETQYF	TGCAGTGCTACTGGACTAGCGGCGTCCCTGCAAGAGACCCAGTACTTC
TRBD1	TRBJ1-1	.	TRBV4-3	CASSPNQGQGRTEAFF	TGCGCCAGCAGCCCAAACCAGGGACAGGGGCGAACTGAAGCTTTCTTT
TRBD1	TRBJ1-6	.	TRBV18	CASSRTRDSWSPLHF	TGTGCCAGCTCACGTACCCGGGACAGTTGGTCACCCCTCCACTTT
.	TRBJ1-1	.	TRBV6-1	CASNPRSRGTSTNTEAFF	TGTGCCAGCAACCCCAGAAGCAGGGGTACGTCTACGAACACTGAAGCTTTCTTT
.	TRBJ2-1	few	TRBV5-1	CASSPRYDSLVYNEQFF	TGCGCCAGCAGCCCAAGATACGACTCCCTGGTTTACAATGAGCAGTTCTTC
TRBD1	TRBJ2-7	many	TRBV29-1	CSVQGQGRGEQYF	TGCAGCGTCCAAGGACAGGGCCGTGGGGAGCAGTACTTC
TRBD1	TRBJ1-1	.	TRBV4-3	CASSHHTGGRWTEAFF	TGCGCCAGCAGCCACCATACAGGGGGCCGGTGGACTGAAGCTTTCTTT
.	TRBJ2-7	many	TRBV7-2	CASRNPSSYEQYF	TGTGCCAGCAGGAACCCTTCCTCCTACGAGCAGTACTTC
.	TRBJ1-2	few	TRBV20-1	CSASDNYGYTF	TGCAGTGCTAGTGACAACTATGGCTACACCTTC
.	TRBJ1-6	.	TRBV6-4	CASSEDPGSNSPLHF	TGTGCCAGCAGTGAGGACCCAGGGAGTAATTCACCCCTCCACTTT
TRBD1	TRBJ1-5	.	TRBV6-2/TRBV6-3	CASSYSGIPPGQPNQPQHF	TGTGCCAGCAGTTACTCGGGCATACCGCCGGGACAGCCAAATCAGCCCCAGCATTTT
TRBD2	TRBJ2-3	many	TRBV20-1	CSAKRGGRPDTQYF	TGCAGTGCAAAGCGGGGGGGCCGACCCGATACGCAGTATTTT
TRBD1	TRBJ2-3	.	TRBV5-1	CACSRGGTDTQYF	TGCGCCTGCAGCAGAGGGGGCACGGATACGCAGTATTTT
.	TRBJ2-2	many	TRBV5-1	CASSSPGGPTGELFF	TGCGCCAGCAGTTCACCCGGGGGGCCCACCGGGGAGCTGTTTTTT
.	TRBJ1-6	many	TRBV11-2	CASSRKSDSFSPLHF	TGTGCCAGCAGCCGTAAATCGGACAGTTTCTCACCCCTCCACTTT
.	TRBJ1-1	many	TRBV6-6	CASSYSEGTEAFF	TGTGCCAGCAGTTACTCGGAGGGCACTGAAGCTTTCTTT
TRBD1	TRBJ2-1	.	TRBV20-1	CSARTGAYEQFF	TGCAGTGCCCGGACAGGGGCCTATGAGCAGTTCTTC
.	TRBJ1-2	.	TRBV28	CASSLLELEGYTF	TGTGCCAGCAGTTTACTAGAATTAGAGGGCTACACCTTC
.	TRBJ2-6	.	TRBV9	CASSVEDSGANVLTF	TGTGCCAGCAGCGTAGAAGATTCTGGGGCCAACGTCCTGACTTTC
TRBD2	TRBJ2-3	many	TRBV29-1	CSVDALSGGAFWTDTQYF	TGCAGCGTTGATGCCCTTAGCGGGGGGGCATTTTGGACAGATACGCAGTATTTT
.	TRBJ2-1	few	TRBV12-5	CASGYLGREQFF	TGTGCTAGTGGTTACCTGGGGAGGGAGCAGTTCTTC
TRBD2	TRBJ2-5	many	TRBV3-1	CASSPMTSETYQETQYF	TGTGCCAGCAGCCCGATGACTAGCGAAACGTACCAAGAGACCCAGTACTTC
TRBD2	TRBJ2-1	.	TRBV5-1	CASSALSGAHEQFF	TGCGCCAGCAGCGCCTTAAGCGGGGCCCATGAGCAGTTCTTC
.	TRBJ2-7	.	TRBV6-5	CASSLQGSGDEQYF	TGTGCCAGCAGTCTGCAGGGGTCTGGGGACGAGCAGTACTTC
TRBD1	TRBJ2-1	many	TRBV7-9	CASSPGTGDYNEQFF	TGTGCCAGCAGTCCTGGGACAGGGGACTACAATGAGCAGTTCTTC
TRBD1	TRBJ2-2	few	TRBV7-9	CASSSTGTVSPGELFF	TGTGCCAGCAGCTCGACCGGGACAGTTTCACCCGGGGAGCTGTTTTTT
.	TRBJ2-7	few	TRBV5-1	CASSQTLGGPYEQYF	TGCGCCAGCAGCCAGACGCTCGGGGGTCCCTACGAGCAGTACTTC
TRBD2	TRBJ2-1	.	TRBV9	CASSPKRLAGLGGDEQFF	TGTGCCAGCAGCCCAAAACGACTAGCGGGGTTAGGTGGAGATGAGCAGTTCTTC
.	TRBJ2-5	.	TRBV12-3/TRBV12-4	CASSLSGLPQETQYF	TGTGCCAGCAGTTTGTCGGGACTCCCACAAGAGACCCAGTACTTC
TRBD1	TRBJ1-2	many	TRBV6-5	CASSWTRGLSYGYTF	TGTGCCAGCAGTTGGACCAGGGGGCTGAGCTATGGCTACACCTTC
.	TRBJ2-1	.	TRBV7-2	CASRRTLTQDEQFF	TGTGCCAGCAGACGCACCCTTACCCAGGATGAGCAGTTCTTC
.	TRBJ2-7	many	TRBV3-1	CASSFGPYEQYF	TGTGCCAGCAGCTTCGGGCCGTACGAGCAGTACTTC
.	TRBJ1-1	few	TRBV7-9	CASRSLGGSNTEAFF	TGTGCCAGCAGGTCCCTGGGGGGGTCCAACACTGAAGCTTTCTTT
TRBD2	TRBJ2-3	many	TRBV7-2	CASSLVGTSGGTDTQYF	TGTGCCAGCAGCCTGGTAGGGACTAGCGGGGGCACAGATACGCAGTATTTT
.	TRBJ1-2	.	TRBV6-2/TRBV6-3	CASSYWVGSDYGYTF	TGTGCCAGCAGTTACTGGGTCGGGAGTGACTATGGCTACACCTTC
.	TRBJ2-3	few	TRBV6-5	CASSPSLAEITDTQYF	TGTGCCAGCAGCCCCTCCCTCGCGGAAATCACAGATACGCAGTATTTT
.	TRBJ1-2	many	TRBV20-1	CSARPTGIYGYTF	TGCAGTGCTAGACCCACAGGGATCTATGGCTACACCTTC
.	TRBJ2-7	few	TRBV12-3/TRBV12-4	CASSFGSSDEQYF	TGTGCCAGCAGTTTTGGTAGTTCCGACGAGCAGTACTTC
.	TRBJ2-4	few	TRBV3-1	CASSLLPPSAKNIQYF	TGTGCCAGCAGCCTCCTTCCCCCCTCGGCCAAAAACATTCAGTACTTC
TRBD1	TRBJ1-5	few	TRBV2	CASRIQGADQPQHF	TGTGCCAGCAGGATACAGGGGGCCGATCAGCCCCAGCATTTT
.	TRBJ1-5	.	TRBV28	CASSLNPGYDQPQHF	TGTGCCAGCAGTTTAAACCCGGGATATGATCAGCCCCAGCATTTT
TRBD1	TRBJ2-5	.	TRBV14	CASSRKRTGGKQETQYF	TGTGCCAGCAGCCGAAAAAGGACAGGCGGAAAACAAGAGACCCAGTACTTC
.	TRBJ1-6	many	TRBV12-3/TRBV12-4	CASRITGLMNSPLHF	TGTGCCAGCAGGATCACCGGACTAATGAATTCACCCCTCCACTTT
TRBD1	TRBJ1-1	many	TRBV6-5	CASSYADRGTEAFF	TGTGCCAGCAGTTACGCGGACAGGGGCACTGAAGCTTTCTTT
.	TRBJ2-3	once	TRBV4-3	CASSQELASTDTQYF	TGCGCCAGCAGCCAAGAACTAGCAAGCACAGATACGCAGTATTTT
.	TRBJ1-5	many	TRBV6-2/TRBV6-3	CASTSRDSNQPQHF	TGTGCCAGCACTAGCCGAGATAGCAATCAGCCCCAGCATTTT
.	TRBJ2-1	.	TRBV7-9	CASNPSQLGPDNEQFF	TGTGCCAGCAACCCTTCCCAACTAGGGCCTGACAATGAGCAGTTCTTC